The table lists the clone carrying this TCR beta chain with many counts. What it binds is unknown. This sample was included in a study of identical twins. A universal primer site was created by template switching, with the cDNA bearing unique molecular identifiers. TCRdb re-derived calls from the 5' RACE reads in MiXCR, one entry per CDR3 protein. The sample holds fewer than 350,000 distinct CDR3 sequences; approximately 8% are singletons and the top ten take more than 2%. V lost 0 bases and J 5 bases, leaving 12 bases between the germline ends. This CDR3 is built from 15 residues. Germline values: CDR1 SGHRS, CDR2 YFSETQ. General study results and limits: It was possible that invariant MAIT and iNKT cells partly confounded the zero-insertion analyses.

The same sample was also used in a study of yellow fever vaccine responses in identical twins.

Sequences were obtained from memory (CD45RO+) T cells sorted from blood. J is TRBJ2-1 and V is TRBV5-1, with D perhaps TRBD1 (5 bases). The source is a woman younger than 30 in good health. The CDR3 nucleotides read TGCGCCAGCAGCTTGGGGCAGGGTCTCCACAATGAGCAGTTCTTC. It codes for CASSLGQGLHNEQFF.